The 4 T cell receptor beta chains listed next were all sequenced from one sample in a study of CD8+CD57+ T cells in acquired aplastic anemia. The template used for profiling TCR beta VDJ and CDR3 was genomic DNA. MiXCR, applied by TCRdb to the reads, yields one record per CDR3 protein. Of approximately 200,000 distinct CDR3 sequences in the sample, about 59% were seen once. Sequencing input: sorted CD4+, CD8+, or CD8+CD57+ T cells (not recorded which) from PBMCs. These receptors originate from a human donor in good health.

The chain has TRBV7-7 and TRBJ2-7, with 9 bases fitting TRBD1. Germline loops: CDR1 SSHAT, CDR2 FNYEAQ (reference sequence). This CDR3 is built from 15 residues. The ends lost 6 bases at V and 3 bases at J; junction bases unmatched: 9. The chain's CDR3 is CASSGFGTGNYEQYF. As DNA, the CDR3 is TGTGCCAGCAGTGGATTTGGGACAGGGAACTACGAGCAGTACTTC.

The chain joins TRBV6-1 to TRBJ1-6; weak D call: TRBD1 (5 bases). The CDR3 runs 13 residues. Germline CDR1 reads MNHNS; CDR2 reads SASEGT. V was shortened by 1 base and J by 10 bases, with 8 bases between the two germline ends. CDR3 amino acids: CASSEGGRSPLHF. Here the CDR3 DNA reads TGTGCCAGCAGTGAAGGGGGCAGGTCACCCCTCCACTTT.

This chain connects TRBV20-1 to TRBJ2-7; D unresolved. V lost 6 bases and J 4 bases, leaving 16 bases between the germline ends. Germline CDR1 reads DFQATT; CDR2 reads SNEGSKA (reference sequence). The CDR3 totals 13 residues. In nucleotides, the CDR3 is TGCAGTGCCCCCGACCGATCGCGGTACGAGCAGTACTTC. Translated: CSAPDRSRYEQYF.

The chain uses TRBV7-2 and TRBJ1-5; 8 bases align to TRBD1. Germline V CDR1 and CDR2: SGHTA, FQGNSA. V lost 5 bases, J lost 7 bases, and 10 bases stayed unmatched. This CDR3 region has 15 residues. CDR3 in DNA: TGTGCCAGCAGCCGATCAGGACAGGGTGGCCAGCCCCAGCATTTT. Translation: CASSRSGQGGQPQHF.